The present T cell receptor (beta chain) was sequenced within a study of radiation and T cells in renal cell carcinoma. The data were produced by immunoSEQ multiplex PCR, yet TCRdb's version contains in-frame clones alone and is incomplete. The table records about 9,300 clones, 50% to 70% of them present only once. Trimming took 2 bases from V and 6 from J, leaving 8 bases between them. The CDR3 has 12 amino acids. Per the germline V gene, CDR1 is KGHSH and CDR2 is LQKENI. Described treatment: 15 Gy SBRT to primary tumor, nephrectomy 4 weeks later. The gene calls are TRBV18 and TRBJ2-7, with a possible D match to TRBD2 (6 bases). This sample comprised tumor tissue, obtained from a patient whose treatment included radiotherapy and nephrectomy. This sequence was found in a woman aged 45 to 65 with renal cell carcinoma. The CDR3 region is CASSPSGVEQYF. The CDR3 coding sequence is TGTGCCAGCTCACCATCGGGGGTCGAGCAGTACTTC.